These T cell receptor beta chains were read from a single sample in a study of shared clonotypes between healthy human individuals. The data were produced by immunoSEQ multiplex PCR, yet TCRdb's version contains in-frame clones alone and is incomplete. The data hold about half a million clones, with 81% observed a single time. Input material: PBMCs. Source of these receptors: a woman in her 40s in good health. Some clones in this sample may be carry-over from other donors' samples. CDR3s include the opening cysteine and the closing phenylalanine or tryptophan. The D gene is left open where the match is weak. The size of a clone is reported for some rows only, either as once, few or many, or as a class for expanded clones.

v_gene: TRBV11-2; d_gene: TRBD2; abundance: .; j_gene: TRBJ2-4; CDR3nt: TGTGCCAGCAGCTTAGATCGGGGGGAGACTCCTACGAACTTC; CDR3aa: CASSLDRGETPTNF
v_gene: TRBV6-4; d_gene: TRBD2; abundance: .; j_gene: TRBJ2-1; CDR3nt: TGTGCCAGCAGTGGCCCAGCGGGAGGGTCCTACAATGAGCAGTTCTTC; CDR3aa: CASSGPAGGSYNEQFF
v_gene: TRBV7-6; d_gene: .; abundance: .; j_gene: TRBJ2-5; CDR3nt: TGTGCCAGCAGCTTCAGACCGGGAGTAGGAGAGACCCAGTACTTC; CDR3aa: CASSFRPGVGETQYF
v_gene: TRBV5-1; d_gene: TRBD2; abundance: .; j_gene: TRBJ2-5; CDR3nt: TGCGCCAGCAGCTCGCTAGCGGGACATCGAGAGACCCAGTACTTC; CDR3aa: CASSSLAGHRETQYF
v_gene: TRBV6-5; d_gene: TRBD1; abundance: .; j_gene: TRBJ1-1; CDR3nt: TGTGCCAGCAGTTACCCCGGGACAGGGAAAGTGGAAGCTTTCTTT; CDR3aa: CASSYPGTGKVEAFF
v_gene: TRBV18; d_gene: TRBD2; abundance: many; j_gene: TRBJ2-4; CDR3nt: TGTGCCAGCTCACCCGATACTAGCGGGAGGGCCGGGAAAACTTACTTC; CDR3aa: CASSPDTSGRAGKTYF
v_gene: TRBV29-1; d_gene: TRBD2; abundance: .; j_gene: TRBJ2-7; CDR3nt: TGCAGCGTCCCCTTAGGGCCTAGCGGGAGCCACGAGCAGTACTTC; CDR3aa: CSVPLGPSGSHEQYF
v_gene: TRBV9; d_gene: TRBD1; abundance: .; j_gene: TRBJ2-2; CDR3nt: TGTGCCAGCAGCTCGAGGAGCCGCACCTCAGGGGGCGACACCGGGGAGCTGTTTTTT; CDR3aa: CASSSRSRTSGGDTGELFF
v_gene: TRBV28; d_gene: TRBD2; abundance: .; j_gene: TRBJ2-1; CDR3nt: TGTGCCAGCAGTTTGGGCGGGGGGACCTACAATGAGCAGTTCTTC; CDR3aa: CASSLGGGTYNEQFF
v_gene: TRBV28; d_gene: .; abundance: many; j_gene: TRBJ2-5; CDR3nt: TGTGCCAGCAGTTTCCGGTTGGAAGAGTCGAAGCAGTACTTC; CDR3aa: CASSFRLEESKQYF
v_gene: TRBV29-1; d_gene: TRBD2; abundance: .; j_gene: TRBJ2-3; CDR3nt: TGCAGCGGACAGCTAGCGGGAGAGGCTGATACGCAGTATTTT; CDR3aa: CSGQLAGEADTQYF